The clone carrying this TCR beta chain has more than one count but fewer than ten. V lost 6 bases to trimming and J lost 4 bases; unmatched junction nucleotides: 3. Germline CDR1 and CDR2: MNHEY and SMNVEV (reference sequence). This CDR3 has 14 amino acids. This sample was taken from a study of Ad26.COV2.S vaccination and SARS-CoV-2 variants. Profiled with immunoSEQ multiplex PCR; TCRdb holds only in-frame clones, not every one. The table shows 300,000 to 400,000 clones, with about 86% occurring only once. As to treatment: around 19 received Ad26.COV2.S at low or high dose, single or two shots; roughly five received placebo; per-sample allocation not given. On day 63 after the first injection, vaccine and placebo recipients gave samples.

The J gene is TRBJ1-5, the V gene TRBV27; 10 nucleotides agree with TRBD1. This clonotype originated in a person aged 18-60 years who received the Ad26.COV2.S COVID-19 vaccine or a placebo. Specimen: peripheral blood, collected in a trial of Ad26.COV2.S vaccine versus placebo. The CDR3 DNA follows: TGTGCCAGCAGAGGGACAGGGGAGAATCAGCCCCAGCATTTT. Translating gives CASRGTGENQPQHF.